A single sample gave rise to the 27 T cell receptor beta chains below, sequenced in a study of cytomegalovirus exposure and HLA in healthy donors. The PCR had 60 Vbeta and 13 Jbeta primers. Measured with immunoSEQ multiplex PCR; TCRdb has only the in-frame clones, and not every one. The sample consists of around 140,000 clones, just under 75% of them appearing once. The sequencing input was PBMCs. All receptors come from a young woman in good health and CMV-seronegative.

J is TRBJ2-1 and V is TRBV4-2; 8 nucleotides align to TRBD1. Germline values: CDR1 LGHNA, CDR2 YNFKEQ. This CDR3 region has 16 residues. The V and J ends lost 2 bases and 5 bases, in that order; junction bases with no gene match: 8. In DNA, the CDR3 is TGTGCCAGCAGCCAACCCCGGGACAGGCGAGACAATGAGCAGTTCTTC. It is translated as CASSQPRDRRDNEQFF.

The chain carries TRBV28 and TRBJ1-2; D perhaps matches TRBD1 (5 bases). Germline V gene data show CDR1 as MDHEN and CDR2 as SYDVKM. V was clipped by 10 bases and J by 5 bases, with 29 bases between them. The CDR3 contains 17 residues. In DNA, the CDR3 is TGTGCCATTCTATCAGGGTCGTCGGGGGGAATTAGGTATGGCTACACCTTC. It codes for CAILSGSSGGIRYGYTF.

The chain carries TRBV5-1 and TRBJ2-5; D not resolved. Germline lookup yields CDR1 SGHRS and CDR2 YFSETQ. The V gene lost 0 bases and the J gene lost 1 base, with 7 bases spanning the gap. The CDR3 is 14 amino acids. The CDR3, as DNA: TGCGCCAGCAGCTTGGGGAGACTCCAAGAGACCCAGTACTTC. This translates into CASSLGRLQETQYF.

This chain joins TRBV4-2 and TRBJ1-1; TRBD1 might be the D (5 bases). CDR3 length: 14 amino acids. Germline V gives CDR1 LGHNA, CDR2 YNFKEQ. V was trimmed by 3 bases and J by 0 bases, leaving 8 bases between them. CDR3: CASSQKTVNTEAFF. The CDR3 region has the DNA TGTGCCAGCAGCCAGAAGACAGTGAACACTGAAGCTTTCTTT.

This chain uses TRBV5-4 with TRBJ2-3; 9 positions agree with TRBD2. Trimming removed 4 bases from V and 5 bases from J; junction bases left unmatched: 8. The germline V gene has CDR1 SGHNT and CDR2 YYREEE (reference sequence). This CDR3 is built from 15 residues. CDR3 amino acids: CASSRLADSLDTQYF. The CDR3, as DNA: TGTGCCAGCAGCCGACTAGCGGACAGTCTAGATACGCAGTATTTT.

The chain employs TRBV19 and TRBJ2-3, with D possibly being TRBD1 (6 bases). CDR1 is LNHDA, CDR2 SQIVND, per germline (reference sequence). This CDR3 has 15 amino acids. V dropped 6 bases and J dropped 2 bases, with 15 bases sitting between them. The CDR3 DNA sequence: TGTGCCAGTAGCCAGGGACAACAGGACACAGATACGCAGTATTTT. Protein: CASSQGQQDTDTQYF.

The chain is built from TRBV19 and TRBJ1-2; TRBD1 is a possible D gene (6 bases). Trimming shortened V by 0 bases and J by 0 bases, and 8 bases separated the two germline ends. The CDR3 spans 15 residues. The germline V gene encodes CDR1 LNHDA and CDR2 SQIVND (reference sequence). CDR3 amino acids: CASSIDRGSNYGYTF. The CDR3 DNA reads TGTGCCAGTAGTATAGACAGGGGCTCTAACTATGGCTACACCTTC. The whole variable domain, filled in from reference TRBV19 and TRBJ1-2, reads DGGITQSPKYLFRKEGQNVTLSCEQNLNHDAMYWYRQDPGQGLRLIYYSQIVNDFQKGDIAEGYSVSREKKESFPLTVTSAQKNPTAFYLCASSIDRGSNYGYTFGSGTRLTVV.

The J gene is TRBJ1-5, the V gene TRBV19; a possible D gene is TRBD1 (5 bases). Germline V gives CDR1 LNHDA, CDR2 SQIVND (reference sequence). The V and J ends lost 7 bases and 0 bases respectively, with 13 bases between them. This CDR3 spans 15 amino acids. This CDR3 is CASKGNYLSNQPQHF. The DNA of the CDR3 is TGTGCCAGTAAGGGGAATTACCTTAGCAATCAGCCCCAGCATTTT.

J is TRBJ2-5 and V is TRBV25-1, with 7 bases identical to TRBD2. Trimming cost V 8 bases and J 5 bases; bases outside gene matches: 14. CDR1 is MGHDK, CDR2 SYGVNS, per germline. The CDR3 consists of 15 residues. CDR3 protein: CASSVAGRRVETQYF. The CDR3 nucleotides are TGTGCCAGCTCTGTAGCGGGCCGGCGAGTGGAGACCCAGTACTTC.

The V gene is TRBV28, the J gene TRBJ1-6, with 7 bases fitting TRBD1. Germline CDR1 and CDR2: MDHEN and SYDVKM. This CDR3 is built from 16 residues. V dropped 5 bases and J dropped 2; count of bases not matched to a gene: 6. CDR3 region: CASSPDRATYNSPLHF. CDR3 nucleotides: TGTGCCAGCAGTCCTGACAGGGCAACCTATAATTCACCCCTCCACTTT.

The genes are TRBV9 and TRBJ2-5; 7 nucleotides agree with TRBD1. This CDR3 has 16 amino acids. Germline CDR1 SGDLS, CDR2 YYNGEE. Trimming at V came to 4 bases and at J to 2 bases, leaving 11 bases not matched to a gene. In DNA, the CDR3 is TGTGCCAGCAGCAATCACAGGGGAAATACGCAAGAGACCCAGTACTTC. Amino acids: CASSNHRGNTQETQYF.

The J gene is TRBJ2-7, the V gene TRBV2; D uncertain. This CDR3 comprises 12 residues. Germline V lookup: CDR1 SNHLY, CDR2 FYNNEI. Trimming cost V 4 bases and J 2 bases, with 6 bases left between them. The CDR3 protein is CASSVGAYEQYV. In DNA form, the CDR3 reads TGTGCCAGCAGTGTTGGGGCCTACGAGCAGTACGTC.

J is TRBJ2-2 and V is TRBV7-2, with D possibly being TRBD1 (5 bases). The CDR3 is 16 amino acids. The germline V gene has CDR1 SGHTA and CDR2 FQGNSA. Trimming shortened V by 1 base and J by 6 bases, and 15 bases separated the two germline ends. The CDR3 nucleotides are TGTGCCAGCAGCTTAGTTGGTGCAGGGAAGGCCGGGGAGCTGTTTTTT. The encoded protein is CASSLVGAGKAGELFF.

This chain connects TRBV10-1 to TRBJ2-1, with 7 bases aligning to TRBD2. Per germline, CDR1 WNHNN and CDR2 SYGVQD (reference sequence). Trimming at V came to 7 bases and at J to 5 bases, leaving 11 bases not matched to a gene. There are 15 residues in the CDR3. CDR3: CASTPGGSGDNEQFF. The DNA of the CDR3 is TGCGCCAGCACCCCGGGCGGGAGCGGCGACAATGAGCAGTTCTTC.

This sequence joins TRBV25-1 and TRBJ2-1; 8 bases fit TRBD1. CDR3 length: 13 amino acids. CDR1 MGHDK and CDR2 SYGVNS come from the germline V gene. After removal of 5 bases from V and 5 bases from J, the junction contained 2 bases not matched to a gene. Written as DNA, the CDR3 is TGTGCCAGCAGTAGGACAGGGAACAATGAGCAGTTCTTC. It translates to CASSRTGNNEQFF.

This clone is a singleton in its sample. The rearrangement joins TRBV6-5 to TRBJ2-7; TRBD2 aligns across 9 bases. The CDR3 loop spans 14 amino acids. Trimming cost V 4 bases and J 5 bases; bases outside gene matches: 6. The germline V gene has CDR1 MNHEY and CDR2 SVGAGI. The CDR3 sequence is CASSSGTSLHEQYV. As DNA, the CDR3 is TGTGCCAGCAGTTCCGGGACTAGCTTGCACGAGCAGTACGTC.

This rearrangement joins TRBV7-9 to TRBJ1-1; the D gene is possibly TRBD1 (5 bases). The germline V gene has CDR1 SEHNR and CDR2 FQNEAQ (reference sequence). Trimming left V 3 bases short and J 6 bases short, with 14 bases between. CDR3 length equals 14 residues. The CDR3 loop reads CASSFEGEGAEAFF. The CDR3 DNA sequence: TGTGCCAGCAGCTTCGAAGGGGAAGGGGCTGAAGCTTTCTTT. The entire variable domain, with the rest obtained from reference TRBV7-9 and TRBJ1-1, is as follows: DTGVSQNPRHKITKRGQNVTFRCDPISEHNRLYWYRQTLGQGPEFLTYFQNEAQLEKSRLLSDRFSAERPKGSFSTLEIQRTEQGDSAMYLCASSFEGEGAEAFFGQGTRLTVV.

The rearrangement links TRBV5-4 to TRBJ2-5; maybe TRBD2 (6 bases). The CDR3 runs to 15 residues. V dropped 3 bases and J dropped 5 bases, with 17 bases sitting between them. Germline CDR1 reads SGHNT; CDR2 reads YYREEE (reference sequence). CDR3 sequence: CASSSGAGRRETQYF. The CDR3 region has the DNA TGTGCCAGCAGCTCCGGGGCAGGGAGGAGGGAGACCCAGTACTTC.

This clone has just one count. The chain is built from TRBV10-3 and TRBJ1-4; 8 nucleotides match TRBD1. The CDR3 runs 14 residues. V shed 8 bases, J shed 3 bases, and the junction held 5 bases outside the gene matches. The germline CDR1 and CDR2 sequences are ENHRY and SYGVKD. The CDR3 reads CAISQGAANEKLFF. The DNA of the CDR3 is TGTGCCATCTCCCAGGGGGCAGCTAATGAAAAACTGTTTTTT.

CDR3 coding DNA: TGTGCCAGTAGTACCCAGCGGACAGTTCAGCCCTACGAGCAGTACGTC. It codes for CASSTQRTVQPYEQYV. The gene calls are TRBV19 and TRBJ2-7; possibly TRBD1 for D (6 bases). The CDR3 runs 16 residues. Germline V gene data show CDR1 as LNHDA and CDR2 as SQIVND (reference sequence). Trimming removed 4 bases at V and 2 bases at J, with 18 bases between.

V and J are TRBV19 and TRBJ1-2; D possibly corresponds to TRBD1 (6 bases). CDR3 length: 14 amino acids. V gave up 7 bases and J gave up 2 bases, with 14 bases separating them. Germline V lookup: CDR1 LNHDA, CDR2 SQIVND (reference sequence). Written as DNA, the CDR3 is TGTGCCAGTACCCAGAGGGGGGGGAACTATGGCTACACCTTC. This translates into CASTQRGGNYGYTF. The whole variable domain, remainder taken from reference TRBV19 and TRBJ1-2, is DGGITQSPKYLFRKEGQNVTLSCEQNLNHDAMYWYRQDPGQGLRLIYYSQIVNDFQKGDIAEGYSVSREKKESFPLTVTSAQKNPTAFYLCASTQRGGNYGYTFGSGTRLTVV.

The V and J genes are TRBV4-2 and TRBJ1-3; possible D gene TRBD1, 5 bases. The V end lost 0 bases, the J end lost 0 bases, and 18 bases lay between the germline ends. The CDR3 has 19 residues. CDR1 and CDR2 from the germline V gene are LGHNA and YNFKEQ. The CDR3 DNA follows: TGTGCCAGCAGCCAAGATCGGGGGTCGGACGATAGCTCTGGAAACACCATATATTTT. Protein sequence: CASSQDRGSDDSSGNTIYF.

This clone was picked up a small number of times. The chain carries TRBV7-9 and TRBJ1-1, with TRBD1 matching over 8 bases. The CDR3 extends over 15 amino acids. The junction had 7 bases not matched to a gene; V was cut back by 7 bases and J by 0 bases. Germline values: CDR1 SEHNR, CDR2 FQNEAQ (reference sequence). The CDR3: CASTLGTGMNTEAFF. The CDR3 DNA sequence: TGTGCCAGCACCCTGGGGACAGGCATGAACACTGAAGCTTTCTTT.

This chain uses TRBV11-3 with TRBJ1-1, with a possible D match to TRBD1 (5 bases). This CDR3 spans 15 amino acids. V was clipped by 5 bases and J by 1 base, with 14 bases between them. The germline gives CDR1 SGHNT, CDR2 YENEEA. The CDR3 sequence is CASSHGGRRNTEAFF. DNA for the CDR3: TGTGCCAGCAGCCACGGGGGGAGGAGGAACACTGAAGCTTTCTTT.

The CDR3 region has the DNA TGTGCCAGCAGCCCCGATGGGGGGAGGCTGTACAATGAGCAGTTCTTC. It translates to CASSPDGGRLYNEQFF. V usage is TRBV7-2 and J usage is TRBJ2-1, with TRBD2 as a possible D gene (6 bases). There are 16 residues in the CDR3. Trimming removed 5 bases from V and 4 bases from J, with 18 bases in between. The germline gives CDR1 SGHTA, CDR2 FQGNSA.

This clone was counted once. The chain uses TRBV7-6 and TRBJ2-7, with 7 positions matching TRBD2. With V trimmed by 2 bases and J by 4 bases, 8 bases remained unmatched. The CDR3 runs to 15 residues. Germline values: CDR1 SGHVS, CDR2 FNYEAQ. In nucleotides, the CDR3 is TGTGCCAGCAGCTTATCGGCGGGGGAAGGTTACGAGCAGTACTTC. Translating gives CASSLSAGEGYEQYF.

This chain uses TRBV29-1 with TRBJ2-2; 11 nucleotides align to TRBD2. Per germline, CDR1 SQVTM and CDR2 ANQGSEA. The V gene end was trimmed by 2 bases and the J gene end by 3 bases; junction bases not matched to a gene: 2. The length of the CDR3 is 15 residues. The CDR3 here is CSVEILAGDTGELFF. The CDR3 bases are TGCAGCGTTGAAATACTAGCGGGGGACACCGGGGAGCTGTTTTTT.